This TCR beta chain was captured by sequencing in a study of blood T cell repertoires in COVID-19. About the study: T cells, B-cell-depleted T cells, or PBMCs supplied cDNA or gDNA.

Germline loops: CDR1 KGHSH, CDR2 LQKENI. The CDR3 has 14 residues. Trimming removed 0 bases from V and 9 bases from J, with 12 bases in between. The data were produced by immunoSEQ multiplex PCR, yet TCRdb's version contains in-frame clones alone and is incomplete. The sample consists of around 300,000 clones, 65% to 90% of them appearing once. This TCR came from a woman aged 70-85 years with COVID-19, enrolled during active disease. The sample comprised peripheral blood. The chain combines TRBV18 with TRBJ2-1, with D possibly TRBD1 on 6 matching bases. The CDR3 bases are TGTGCCAGCTCACCACCGGCAGGGGTGGGTGAGCAGTTCTTC. It yields the protein CASSPPAGVGEQFF.